This entry lists 12 T cell receptor beta chains sequenced from one sample in a study of T cell repertoires in cytomegalovirus infection. Their antigens remain unidentified. MiXCR was run by TCRdb on the reads, yielding one entry per CDR3 protein. The sample contains over 100,000 distinct CDR3 sequences, roughly 30% of which appear only once. The sequencing here drew on CD8+ T cells from cultured PBMCs, taken from culture after CMV antigen stimulation. Receptor source: a human donor in good health (CMV status not recorded). Some clones in this sample may be carry-over from other donors' samples.

The gene calls are TRBV20-1 and TRBJ2-1, with 11 bases fitting TRBD2. Trimming at V came to 5 bases and at J to 8 bases, leaving 8 bases not matched to a gene. The CDR3 extends over 14 amino acids. Germline CDR1 DFQATT, CDR2 SNEGSKA (reference sequence). The CDR3 sequence is CSAWTSGFGYEQFF. The CDR3 region has the DNA TGCAGTGCTTGGACTAGCGGGTTTGGATATGAGCAGTTCTTC.

This chain connects TRBV4-1 to TRBJ1-2; possibly TRBD1 for D (6 bases). The CDR3 sequence is 16 residues long. In germline, CDR1 is MGHRA, CDR2 YSYEKL. V was clipped by 4 bases and J by 4 bases, with 19 bases between them. CDR3 amino acids: CASSPNLDSTFYGYTF. CDR3 DNA: TGCGCCAGCAGCCCCAACCTGGACAGCACTTTCTATGGCTACACCTTC.

This chain uses TRBV27 with TRBJ1-1; 10 bases line up with TRBD1. Germline V gives CDR1 MNHEY, CDR2 SMNVEV (reference sequence). J was trimmed by 5 bases and V by 3 bases; bases with no gene match: 6. The length of the CDR3 is 15 residues. The DNA of the CDR3 is TGTGCCAGCAGTTTTGGACAGGGGGGGGTAACTGAAGCTTTCTTT. As protein: CASSFGQGGVTEAFF.

The chain uses TRBV7-2 and TRBJ1-5; D might be TRBD1 (5 bases). Germline values: CDR1 SGHTA, CDR2 FQGNSA. This CDR3 region has 17 residues. Trimming stripped 7 bases from V and 0 bases from J, with 19 bases between. The CDR3 coding sequence is TGTGCCAGCAACCTGGGGGACGGACGTTATAGCAATCAGCCCCAGCATTTT. Translating it yields CASNLGDGRYSNQPQHF. Full variable domain (missing parts from reference TRBV7-2 and TRBJ1-5): GAGVSQSPSNKVTEKGKDVELRCDPISGHTALYWYRQSLGQGLEFLIYFQGNSAPDKSGLPSDRFSAERTGGSVSTLTIQRTQQEDSAVYLCASNLGDGRYSNQPQHFGDGTRLSIL.

V usage is TRBV19 and J usage is TRBJ2-4; D call uncertain. This CDR3 region has 14 residues. Germline V lookup: CDR1 LNHDA, CDR2 SQIVND (reference sequence). V lost 7 bases and J 0 bases, leaving 10 bases between the germline ends. The chain's CDR3 is CASTSVLAKNIQYF. DNA of the CDR3: TGTGCCAGTACGTCAGTTCTAGCCAAAAACATTCAGTACTTC.

The table lists this clonotype with a few counts. The V call is TRBV7-9, the J call TRBJ2-3; no definite D call. Per germline, CDR1 SEHNR and CDR2 FQNEAQ (reference sequence). V was pared by 5 bases and J by 0 bases, with 3 bases between. The CDR3 loop spans 12 amino acids. The CDR3 DNA is TGTGCCAGCAGCCGCAGCACAGATACGCAGTATTTT. Protein: CASSRSTDTQYF.

This clonotype was recorded a few times. The chain uses TRBV11-3 and TRBJ1-6; 8 bases line up with TRBD1. There are 20 residues in the CDR3. The germline gives CDR1 SGHNT, CDR2 YENEEA. Losses at the gene ends were 4 bases for V and 12 bases for J; bases not matched to a gene: 26. CDR3 in DNA: TGTGCCAGCAGCTCCCGCGGCATCAGGGGGCAAGACGCCGGGATTGGACCCCTCCACTTT. Its protein is CASSSRGIRGQDAGIGPLHF.

V is TRBV3-1 and J is TRBJ2-7; 7 bases fit TRBD1. With 5 bases clipped from V and 1 base from J, the junction kept 5 bases outside the gene matches. Germline V gene lookup returns CDR1 LGHDT and CDR2 YNNKEL (reference sequence). This CDR3 has 14 amino acids. CDR3 DNA sequence: TGTGCCAGCAGCATGGGACAGAGATCCTACGAGCAGTACTTC. Its translation: CASSMGQRSYEQYF.

This clonotype has just a few counts. This chain connects TRBV2 to TRBJ2-7; 11 bases fit TRBD1. J was trimmed by 5 bases and V by 8 bases; bases with no gene match: 5. This CDR3 spans 13 amino acids. CDR1 SNHLY and CDR2 FYNNEI come from the germline V gene. CDR3 nucleotide sequence: TGTGCCAGCCACCGGACAGGGGGCCACGAGCAGTACTTC. As protein: CASHRTGGHEQYF. The full variable domain, completed using reference TRBV2 and TRBJ2-7, is EPEVTQTPSHQVTQMGQEVILRCVPISNHLYFYWYRQILGQKVEFLVSFYNNEISEKSEIFDDQFSVERPDGSNFTLKIRSTKLEDSAMYFCASHRTGGHEQYFGPGTRLTVT.

This clonotype was observed a few times. The chain links TRBV27 to TRBJ1-1; a weak D match, TRBD1 (6 bases). V lost 2 bases, J lost 1 base, and 11 bases lay in between. Per the germline V gene, CDR1 is MNHEY and CDR2 is SMNVEV (reference sequence). CDR3 length: 15 residues. CDR3 sequence (DNA): TGTGCCAGCAGTTTACAGGGGAGCGCGAACACTGAAGCTTTCTTT. Translation gives CASSLQGSANTEAFF.

This clonotype has at least ten counts. CDR3 residues: CASSSGVWVQPQHF. The CDR3 coding sequence is TGTGCCAGTAGTTCAGGGGTTTGGGTTCAGCCCCAGCATTTT. The J gene is TRBJ1-5, the V gene TRBV19; weak D call: TRBD1 (6 bases). The CDR3 is 14 residues long. V gave up 5 bases and J gave up 6 bases, with 14 bases separating them. Looked up from germline, CDR1 is LNHDA and CDR2 is SQIVND (reference sequence).

This chain uses TRBV28 with TRBJ1-1; 7 nucleotides line up with TRBD1. Germline values: CDR1 MDHEN, CDR2 SYDVKM. The CDR3 is 12 amino acids. After removal of 3 bases from V and 7 bases from J, the junction contained 2 bases not matched to a gene. CDR3: CASSFGDSEAFF. The CDR3 DNA is TGTGCCAGCAGTTTCGGGGACAGTGAAGCTTTCTTT.